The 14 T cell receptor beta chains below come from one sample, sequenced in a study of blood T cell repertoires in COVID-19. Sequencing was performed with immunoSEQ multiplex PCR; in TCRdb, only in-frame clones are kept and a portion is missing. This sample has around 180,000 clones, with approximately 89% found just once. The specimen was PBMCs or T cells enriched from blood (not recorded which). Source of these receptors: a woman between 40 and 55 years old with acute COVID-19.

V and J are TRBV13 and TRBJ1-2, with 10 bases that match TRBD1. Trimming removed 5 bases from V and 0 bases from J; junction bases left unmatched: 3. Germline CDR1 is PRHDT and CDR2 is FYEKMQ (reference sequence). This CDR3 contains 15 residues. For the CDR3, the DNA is TGTGCCAGCAGCCCGGGACAGGGGACTAACTATGGCTACACCTTC. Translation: CASSPGQGTNYGYTF.

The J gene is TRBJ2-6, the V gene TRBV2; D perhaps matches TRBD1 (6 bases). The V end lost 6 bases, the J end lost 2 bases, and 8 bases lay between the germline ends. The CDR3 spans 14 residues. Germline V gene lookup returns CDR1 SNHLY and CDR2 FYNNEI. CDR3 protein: CASSRGPGANVLTF. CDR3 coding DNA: TGTGCCAGCAGCAGGGGCCCTGGGGCCAACGTCCTGACTTTC.

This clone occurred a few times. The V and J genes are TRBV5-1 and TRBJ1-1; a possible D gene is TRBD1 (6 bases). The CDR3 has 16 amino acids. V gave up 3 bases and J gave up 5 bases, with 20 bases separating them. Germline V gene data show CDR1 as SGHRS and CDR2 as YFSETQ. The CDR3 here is CASSSGGPGVGTEAFF. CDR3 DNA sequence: TGCGCCAGCAGCTCTGGAGGCCCAGGGGTAGGAACTGAAGCTTTCTTT. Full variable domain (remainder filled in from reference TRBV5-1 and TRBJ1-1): KAGVTQTPRYLIKTRGQQVTLSCSPISGHRSVSWYQQTPGQGLQFLFEYFSETQRNKGNFPGRFSGRQFSNSRSEMNVSTLELGDSALYLCASSSGGPGVGTEAFFGQGTRLTVV.

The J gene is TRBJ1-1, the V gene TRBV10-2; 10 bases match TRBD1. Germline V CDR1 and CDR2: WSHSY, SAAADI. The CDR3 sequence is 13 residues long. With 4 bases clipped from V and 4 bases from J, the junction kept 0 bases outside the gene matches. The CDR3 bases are TGCGCCAGCAGTGGGACAGGGGGCACTGAAGCTTTCTTT. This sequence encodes CASSGTGGTEAFF.

The CDR3 nucleotides read TGTGCCAGCAGACCGGGACAGGGGATGGGGGCCAACGTCCTGACTTTC. Its protein is CASRPGQGMGANVLTF. This chain links TRBV6-6 with TRBJ2-6, with TRBD1 matching over 10 bases. From germline, CDR1 is MNHNY and CDR2 SVGAGI (reference sequence). The CDR3 is 16 amino acids. Trimming cost V 6 bases and J 4 bases; bases outside gene matches: 6.

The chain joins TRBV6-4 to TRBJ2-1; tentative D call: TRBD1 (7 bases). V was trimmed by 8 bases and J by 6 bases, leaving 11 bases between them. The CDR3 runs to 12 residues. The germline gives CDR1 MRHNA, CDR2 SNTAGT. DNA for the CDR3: TGTGCCAGCCGCCAGGGGGGCAATGAGCAGTTCTTC. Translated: CASRQGGNEQFF.

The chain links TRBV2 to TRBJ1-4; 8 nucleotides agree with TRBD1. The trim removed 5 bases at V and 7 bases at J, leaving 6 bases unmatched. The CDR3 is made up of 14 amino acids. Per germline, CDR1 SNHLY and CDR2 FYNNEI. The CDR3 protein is CASSRDRGREKLFF. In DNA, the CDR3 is TGTGCCAGCAGTAGAGACAGGGGACGTGAAAAACTGTTTTTT.

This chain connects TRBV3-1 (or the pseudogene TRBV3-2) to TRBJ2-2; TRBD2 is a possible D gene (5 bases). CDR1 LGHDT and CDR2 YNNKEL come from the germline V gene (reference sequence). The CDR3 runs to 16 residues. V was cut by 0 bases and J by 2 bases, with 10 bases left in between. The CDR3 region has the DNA TGTGCCAGCAGCCAAGACGAGCGGAGAAACACCGGGGAGCTGTTTTTT. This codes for CASSQDERRNTGELFF.

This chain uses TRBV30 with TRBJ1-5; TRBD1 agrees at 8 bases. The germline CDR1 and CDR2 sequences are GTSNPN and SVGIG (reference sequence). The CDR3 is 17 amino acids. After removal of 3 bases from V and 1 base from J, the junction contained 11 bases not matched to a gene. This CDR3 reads CAWSTGQGGRSNQPQHF. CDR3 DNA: TGTGCCTGGAGCACCGGACAGGGAGGGAGGAGCAATCAGCCCCAGCATTTT.

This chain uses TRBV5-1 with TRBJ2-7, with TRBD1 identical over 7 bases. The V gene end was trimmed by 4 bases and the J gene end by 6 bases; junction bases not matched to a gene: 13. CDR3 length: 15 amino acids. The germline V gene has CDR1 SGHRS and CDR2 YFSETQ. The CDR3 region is CASSTRTGILSEQYF. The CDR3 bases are TGCGCCAGCAGCACCCGGACAGGCATTTTATCCGAGCAGTACTTC.

DNA of the CDR3: TGTGCCAGCAACACAGGGTCTTATGGCTACACCTTC. Residues: CASNTGSYGYTF. The rearrangement links TRBV5-5 to TRBJ1-2, with D possibly being TRBD1 (6 bases). CDR3 length: 12 residues. The germline CDR1 and CDR2 sequences are SGHKS and YYEKEE (reference sequence). Trimming cost V 6 bases and J 5 bases, with 11 bases left between them.

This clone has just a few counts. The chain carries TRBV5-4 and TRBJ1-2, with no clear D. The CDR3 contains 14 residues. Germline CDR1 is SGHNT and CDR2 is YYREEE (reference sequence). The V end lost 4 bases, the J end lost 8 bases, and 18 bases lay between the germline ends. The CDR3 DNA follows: TGTGCCAGCAGCCCCACAAGGAATGCGGGCGGCTACACCTTC. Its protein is CASSPTRNAGGYTF.

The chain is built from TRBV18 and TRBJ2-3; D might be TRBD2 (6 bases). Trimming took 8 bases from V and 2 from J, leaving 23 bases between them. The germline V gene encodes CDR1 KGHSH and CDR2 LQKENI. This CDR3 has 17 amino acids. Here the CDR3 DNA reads TGTGCCAGCACATACCCTGGGGGGTCCTCATACACAGATACGCAGTATTTT. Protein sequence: CASTYPGGSSYTDTQYF.

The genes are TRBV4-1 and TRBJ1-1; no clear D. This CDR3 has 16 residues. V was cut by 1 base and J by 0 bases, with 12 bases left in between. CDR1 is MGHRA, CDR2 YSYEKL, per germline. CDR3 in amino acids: CASSQVEATMNTEAFF. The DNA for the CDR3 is TGCGCCAGCAGCCAAGTAGAGGCTACGATGAACACTGAAGCTTTCTTT.